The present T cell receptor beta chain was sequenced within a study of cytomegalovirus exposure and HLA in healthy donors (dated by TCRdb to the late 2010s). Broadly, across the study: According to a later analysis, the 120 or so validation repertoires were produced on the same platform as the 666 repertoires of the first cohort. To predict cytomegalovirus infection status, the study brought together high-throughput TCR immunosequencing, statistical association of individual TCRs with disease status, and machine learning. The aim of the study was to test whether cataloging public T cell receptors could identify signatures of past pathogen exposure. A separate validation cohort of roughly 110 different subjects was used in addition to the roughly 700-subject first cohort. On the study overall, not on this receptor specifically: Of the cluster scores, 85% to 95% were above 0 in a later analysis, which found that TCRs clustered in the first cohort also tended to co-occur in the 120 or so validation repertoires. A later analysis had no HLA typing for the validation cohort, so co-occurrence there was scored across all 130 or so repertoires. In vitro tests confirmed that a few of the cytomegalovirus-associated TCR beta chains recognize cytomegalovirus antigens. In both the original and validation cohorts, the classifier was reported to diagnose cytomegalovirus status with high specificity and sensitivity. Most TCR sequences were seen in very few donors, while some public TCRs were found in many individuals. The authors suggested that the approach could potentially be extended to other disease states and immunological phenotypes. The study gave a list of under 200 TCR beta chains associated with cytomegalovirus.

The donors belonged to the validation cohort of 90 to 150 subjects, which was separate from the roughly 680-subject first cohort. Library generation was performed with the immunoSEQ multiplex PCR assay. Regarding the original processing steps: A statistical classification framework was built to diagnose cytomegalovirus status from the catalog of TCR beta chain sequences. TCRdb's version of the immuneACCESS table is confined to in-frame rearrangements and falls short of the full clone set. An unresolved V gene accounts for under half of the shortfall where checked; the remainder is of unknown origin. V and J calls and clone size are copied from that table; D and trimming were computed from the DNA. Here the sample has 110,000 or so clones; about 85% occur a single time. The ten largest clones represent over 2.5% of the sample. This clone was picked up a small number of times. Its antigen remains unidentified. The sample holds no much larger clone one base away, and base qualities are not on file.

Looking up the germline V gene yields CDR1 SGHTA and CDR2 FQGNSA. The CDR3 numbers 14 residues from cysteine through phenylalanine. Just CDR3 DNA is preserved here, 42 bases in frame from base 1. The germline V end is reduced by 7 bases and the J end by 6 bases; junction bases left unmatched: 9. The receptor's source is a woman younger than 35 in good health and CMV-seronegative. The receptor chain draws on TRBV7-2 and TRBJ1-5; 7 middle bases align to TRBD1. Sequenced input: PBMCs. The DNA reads TGTGCCAGCACTAACGGCCCAGGGGGTCAGCCCCAGCATTTT. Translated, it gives CASTNGPGGQPQHF.